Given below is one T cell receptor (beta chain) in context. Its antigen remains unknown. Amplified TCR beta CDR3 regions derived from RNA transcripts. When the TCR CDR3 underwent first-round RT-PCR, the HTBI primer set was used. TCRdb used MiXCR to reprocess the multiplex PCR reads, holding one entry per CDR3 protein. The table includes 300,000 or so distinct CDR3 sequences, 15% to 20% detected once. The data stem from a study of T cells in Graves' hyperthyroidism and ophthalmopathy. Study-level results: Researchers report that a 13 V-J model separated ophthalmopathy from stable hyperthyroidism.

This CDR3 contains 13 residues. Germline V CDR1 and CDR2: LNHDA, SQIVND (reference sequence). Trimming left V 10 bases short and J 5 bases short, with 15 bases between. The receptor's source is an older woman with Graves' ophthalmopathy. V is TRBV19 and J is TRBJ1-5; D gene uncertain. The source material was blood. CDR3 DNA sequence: TGTGCCACCCGAAGGACGGCTCATCAGCCCCAGCATTTT. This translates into CATRRTAHQPQHF.